This TCR beta chain was recorded in a study of response to subunit inactivated influenza vaccine. TCRdb fed the RT-PCR reads into MiXCR, producing one record per CDR3 protein. Seen here are more than 200,000 distinct CDR3 sequences, 9% to 15% observed once, and the top ten hold about 7.8%. The TCR comes from a man aged 50-60 years who received an inactivated influenza vaccine. The material was non-naive T cells sorted from PBMCs, obtained roughly 2 weeks before vaccination.

The CDR3 loop is CASSPSSAGNTEAFF. DNA for the CDR3: TGTGCCAGCAGCCCGAGCTCCGCGGGGAACACTGAAGCTTTCTTT. V is TRBV7-9 and J is TRBJ1-1, with D uncertain. This CDR3 has 15 amino acids. Trimming pared 5 bases from V and 1 base from J, leaving 14 bases between. The germline V gene encodes CDR1 SEHNR and CDR2 FQNEAQ (reference sequence).